This TCR beta chain was documented in a study of STAT5B mutations in CD4+ large granular lymphocyte leukemia. General observations from the study: Compared with healthy controls (2/35), patient top clones favored TRBV06 (8/27).

Turning to this clone: Its cognate antigen is unknown.

The assay was immunoSEQ multiplex PCR, and TCRdb's table has in-frame clones only and misses some. The sample includes more than 30,000 clones, 65% to 80% of them seen just once. Germline loops: CDR1 SEHNR, CDR2 FQNEAQ (reference sequence). Trimming pared 1 base from V and 4 bases from J, leaving 19 bases between. This CDR3 has 17 residues. The chain combines TRBV7-9 with TRBJ1-2; D perhaps matches TRBD1 (6 bases). The TCR sequence derives from a human donor in good health. What was sequenced was CD4+ T cells from blood buffy coats. This CDR3 is CASSLGQGLVEPYGYTF. The CDR3 bases are TGTGCCAGCAGCTTAGGGCAGGGGTTAGTTGAACCCTATGGCTACACCTTC.